This TCR beta chain was captured in a study of Ad26.COV2.S vaccination and SARS-CoV-2 variants. Overall study: The trial was COV1001 and the donor's arm was Ad26.COV2.S. Ad26.COV2.S shots went into the muscle once or twice, 56 days apart.

TCRdb keeps only in-frame clones here, not all; method: immunoSEQ multiplex PCR. The sample lists some 340,000 clones, 70% to 90% seen once, with roughly 2.1% in the top ten. Study observations and caveats: Placebo recipients showed lower spike-specific TCR breadth than vaccinees.

Trimming left V 3 bases short and J 5 bases short, with 7 bases between. This CDR3 contains 13 residues. Germline CDR1 is KGHSH and CDR2 is LQKENI. Points on this clone: Its antigen is not known. The same CDR3 also results from other DNA sequences found in this sample.

Treatment of the sample: approximately 18 received Ad26.COV2.S at low or high dose, single or two shots; roughly five received placebo; per-sample allocation not given. All samples were drawn on day 63, counting from the first vaccine or placebo injection. The donor was a Boston adult aged 18-55 years. The source material was peripheral blood, sampled in a trial of Ad26.COV2.S vaccine versus placebo. The chain combines TRBV18 with TRBJ1-4; D not certain. The TCR sequence derives from a person between 18 and 65 years old who received the Ad26.COV2.S COVID-19 vaccine or a placebo. This CDR3 reads CASSPDRNEKLFF. In nucleotides, the CDR3 is TGTGCCAGCTCACCTGACCGGAATGAAAAACTGTTTTTT.